One T cell receptor (beta chain) is described in this entry. This sample was included in a study of CD8 T cells in ankylosing spondylitis. V shed 2 bases and J 4 bases; nucleotides not matched to a gene: 8. Germline V gives CDR1 LNHDA, CDR2 SQIVND (reference sequence). The CDR3 covers 18 residues. MiXCR was run by TCRdb on the 5' RACE reads, yielding one entry per CDR3 protein. The data show 150,000 to 200,000 distinct CDR3 sequences, with roughly 13% seen just once and 9.5% to 12% held by the top ten. The TCR sequence derives from a female donor with ankylosing spondylitis or in good health (not recorded which). The rearrangement links TRBV19 to TRBJ1-6; 10 bases fit TRBD1. Sequenced sample: blood, either unsorted or a sorted T cell fraction (not recorded which). Here the CDR3 reads CASSISAPGQGYNSPLHF. CDR3 bases: TGTGCCAGTAGTATATCCGCCCCGGGACAGGGGTATAATTCACCCCTCCACTTT.